The clone carrying this T cell receptor (beta chain) was seen only a few times. What it recognizes is unknown. This sample stems from a study of metastatic and nonmetastatic thyroid tumors. Study in general: Repertoires of blood and of tissue (tumor or nodule) from malignant and benign thyroid patients were compared. Study conclusions and caveats: As reported, TCR beta diversity in blood and tumor was significantly higher in malignant thyroid tumors than in benign nodules.

Source study methods: To classify distant metastasis in papillary thyroid cancer, a model was built from CDR3 differences across clinicopathological groups. TCRdb re-called the PCR reads through MiXCR. None of the V and J calls come from the authors' own analysis; TCRdb made them. Of fewer than 100,000 clones listed, just under 15% were seen once; the top ten hold roughly 3.6%. Each patient went into thyroid surgery without having received any treatment. CDR1 and CDR2 from the germline V gene are MNHEY and SMNVEV (reference sequence). The V gene lost 9 bases and the J gene lost 5 bases, with 10 bases spanning the gap. The CDR3 spans 11 residues.

Sample: blood. The receptor comes from a female donor with papillary thyroid cancer or a benign thyroid nodule (not recorded which). Some clones in this sample may be carry-over from other donors' samples. This sequence joins TRBV27 and TRBJ1-2; D remains unclear. CDR3 sequence (DNA): TGTGCCAGTAGTGGTTGGTATGGCTACACCTTC. It specifies CASSGWYGYTF.